These 19 T cell receptor beta chains were all obtained from the same sample, sequenced in a study of post-analysis software for immune sequencing data. No cognate antigen is known for these TCRs. Findings and limits, study-wide: Included in a set of about 5 TRBV segments more frequent in patients than controls were TRBV5-6, TRBV5-1 and TRBV20-1.

cDNA libraries for TCR beta contained unique molecular identifiers. TCRdb recomputed calls from the PCR reads with MiXCR, one row per CDR3 protein. The sample lists hundreds of thousands of distinct CDR3 sequences, 59% seen once, with around 10% in the top ten. The sequenced sample consisted of blood. These receptors were obtained from a girl aged 2 to 9 with multiple sclerosis.

The chain joins TRBV7-2 to TRBJ2-1, with 7 positions matching TRBD2. The V gene end was trimmed by 4 bases and the J gene end by 4 bases; junction bases not matched to a gene: 1. This CDR3 has 13 residues. Germline CDR1 SGHTA, CDR2 FQGNSA. CDR3: CASSSREYNEQFF. In DNA, the CDR3 is TGTGCCAGCAGCTCGCGGGAGTACAATGAGCAGTTCTTC.

V is TRBV11-2 and J is TRBJ2-3; D is perhaps TRBD1 or TRBD2 (6 bases each). Germline loops: CDR1 SGHAT, CDR2 FQNNGV. The CDR3 is 15 amino acids. V was clipped by 5 bases and J by 7 bases, with 19 bases between them. DNA of the CDR3: TGTGCCAGCAGCCCCCTATTGACGGGGGCAAATACGCAGTATTTT. This translates into CASSPLLTGANTQYF.

The V call is TRBV11-1, the J call TRBJ2-1; no firm D call. CDR1 and CDR2 (germline): SGHAT, FQDESV (reference sequence). V was shortened by 0 bases and J by 9 bases, with 6 bases between the two germline ends. The CDR3 consists of 12 residues. CDR3 DNA sequence: TGTGCCAGCAGCTTAGCGAAGGTTGAGCAGTTCTTC. The encoded protein is CASSLAKVEQFF.

J is TRBJ1-1 and V is TRBV20-1, with D unresolved. The V gene lost 3 bases and the J gene lost 3 bases, with 11 bases spanning the gap. Germline V gives CDR1 DFQATT, CDR2 SNEGSKA (reference sequence). The CDR3 loop spans 13 amino acids. The CDR3 here is CSASSTSDTEAFF. CDR3 DNA sequence: TGCAGTGCTAGTTCAACATCGGACACTGAAGCTTTCTTT.

This chain uses TRBV7-6 with TRBJ2-7, with D possibly TRBD1 on 6 matching bases. The CDR3 totals 15 residues. Germline V gene data show CDR1 as SGHVS and CDR2 as FNYEAQ. Trimming took 4 bases from V and 2 from J, leaving 15 bases between them. The CDR3 is CASSSKSRGTYEQYF. The CDR3 DNA reads TGTGCCAGCAGCTCCAAATCTAGGGGGACCTACGAGCAGTACTTC. Full variable domain (remainder filled in from reference TRBV7-6 and TRBJ2-7): GAGVSQSPRYKVTKRGQDVALRCDPISGHVSLYWYRQALGQGPEFLTYFNYEAQQDKSGLPNDRFSAERPEGSISTLTIQRTEQRDSAMYRCASSSKSRGTYEQYFGPGTRLTVT.

This rearrangement joins TRBV6-6 to TRBJ2-7; weak D call: TRBD2 (6 bases). CDR3 size: 16 residues. CDR1 is MNHNY, CDR2 SVGAGI, per germline (reference sequence). Trimming took off 7 bases at V and 7 bases at J, with 26 bases between the two ends. This CDR3 reads CASINREPSSYNEQYF. DNA of the CDR3: TGTGCCAGCATCAATCGGGAGCCGAGCTCCTACAATGAGCAGTACTTC.

The chain recombines TRBV10-3 with TRBJ2-1; D uncertain. CDR1 ENHRY and CDR2 SYGVKD come from the germline V gene. Trimming shortened V by 0 bases and J by 0 bases, and 9 bases separated the two germline ends. This CDR3 spans 16 amino acids. This CDR3 reads CAISESPGPSYNEQFF. CDR3 nucleotide sequence: TGTGCCATCAGTGAGTCCCCAGGACCCTCCTACAATGAGCAGTTCTTC.

This rearrangement joins TRBV11-1 to TRBJ2-7; D might be TRBD1 or TRBD2, each matching 5 bases. Trimming took 5 bases from V and 5 from J, leaving 19 bases between them. The CDR3 runs 15 residues. Germline CDR1 and CDR2: SGHAT and FQDESV (reference sequence). Here the CDR3 DNA reads TGTGCCAGCAGCAAGGGACCTCTAGTCTACGACGAGCAGTACTTC. It translates to CASSKGPLVYDEQYF.

In regard to this clonotype: The junction does not match germline at one end; this may be a read error. This rearrangement joins TRBV6-1 to TRBJ2-5, with D possibly TRBD2 on 6 matching bases. The CDR3 has 14 residues. From germline, CDR1 is MNHNS and CDR2 SASEGT. The CDR3 region has the DNA TGTGCCAGCAGGGAAGCGGGTCCTCCATTTGGGCAGTACTTC. Its translation is CASREAGPPFGQYF.

This chain uses TRBV3-1 with TRBJ2-3; the D is unclear. The CDR3 has 16 residues. Germline assignment: CDR1 LGHDT and CDR2 YNNKEL (reference sequence). The V gene lost 1 base and the J gene lost 1 base, with 12 bases spanning the gap. CDR3 DNA: TGTGCCAGCAGCCAAGGGTCGGCTACAGGCACAGATACGCAGTATTTT. This encodes CASSQGSATGTDTQYF.

This chain joins TRBV5-1 and TRBJ2-6; possible D gene TRBD1, 6 bases. The V end was cut by 3 bases, the J end by 2 bases, with 12 bases between. Per germline, CDR1 SGHRS and CDR2 YFSETQ. The CDR3 runs 16 residues. CDR3 bases: TGCGCCAGCAGCTGGGCCAGGGGCACTGGGGCCAACGTCCTGACTTTC. Translation gives CASSWARGTGANVLTF.

The rearrangement links TRBV7-2 to TRBJ1-5; TRBD1 might be the D (5 bases). V dropped 1 base and J dropped 2 bases, with 9 bases sitting between them. There are 15 residues in the CDR3. CDR1 SGHTA and CDR2 FQGNSA come from the germline V gene. The DNA of the CDR3 is TGTGCCAGCAGCTTAGTGGGGGACGGCAATCAGCCCCAGCATTTT. This encodes CASSLVGDGNQPQHF.

This clonotype occurred a few times. V and J are TRBV5-1 and TRBJ2-3; 7 bases are a match to TRBD2. With 4 bases clipped from V and 6 bases from J, the junction kept 8 bases outside the gene matches. Germline V CDR1 and CDR2: SGHRS, YFSETQ. This CDR3 region has 14 residues. CDR3 coding DNA: TGCGCCAGCAGCCGGGGCGGGAGAGCTGATACGCAGTATTTT. It specifies CASSRGGRADTQYF.

The rearrangement uses TRBV29-1 and TRBJ1-4, with a possible D match to TRBD1 (6 bases). This CDR3 spans 12 amino acids. The V end lost 5 bases, the J end lost 8 bases, and 12 bases lay between the germline ends. CDR1 is SQVTM, CDR2 ANQGSEA, per germline. The CDR3 protein is CSVSQGNEKLFF. For the CDR3, the DNA is TGCAGCGTTTCACAGGGTAACGAAAAACTGTTTTTT.

The V and J genes are TRBV7-2 and TRBJ2-3; unclear D gene. There are 15 residues in the CDR3. Germline V lookup: CDR1 SGHTA, CDR2 FQGNSA. V lost 5 bases and J 3 bases, leaving 15 bases between the germline ends. The CDR3: CASSLLPQETDTQYF. CDR3 DNA sequence: TGTGCCAGCAGCCTCCTCCCCCAAGAGACAGATACGCAGTATTTT.

The V and J genes are TRBV10-3 and TRBJ2-3, with D unresolved. The CDR3 sequence is 14 residues long. Germline CDR1 ENHRY, CDR2 SYGVKD. Trimming left V 4 bases short and J 1 base short, with 9 bases between. The CDR3: CAISAPERTDTQYF. Here the CDR3 DNA reads TGTGCCATCAGTGCCCCAGAGCGCACAGATACGCAGTATTTT.

The chain combines TRBV10-3 with TRBJ2-1, with 8 bases matching TRBD2. Germline CDR1 reads ENHRY; CDR2 reads SYGVKD. V shed 6 bases and J 5 bases; nucleotides not matched to a gene: 12. This CDR3 has 16 residues. Here the CDR3 reads CAISRAGAGSNNEQFF. CDR3 coding DNA: TGTGCCATCAGCCGAGCGGGAGCGGGTTCGAACAATGAGCAGTTCTTC.

This chain joins TRBV5-1 and TRBJ1-2; 10 bases match TRBD1. V was pared by 3 bases and J by 1 base, with 9 bases of the junction left unmatched. From germline, CDR1 is SGHRS and CDR2 YFSETQ. The CDR3 covers 17 residues. In nucleotides, the CDR3 is TGCGCCAGCAGCTCCGATGAGGGACAGGGGTATAACTATGGCTACACCTTC. Protein: CASSSDEGQGYNYGYTF.

The chain carries TRBV5-1 and TRBJ2-1, with 9 bases matching TRBD2. Trimming took 1 base from V and 4 from J; bases not matched to a gene: 6. This CDR3 is 16 amino acids long. Germline V gives CDR1 SGHRS, CDR2 YFSETQ. CDR3: CASSLPEAGGYNEQFF. As DNA, the CDR3 is TGCGCCAGCAGCTTGCCTGAAGCGGGAGGTTACAATGAGCAGTTCTTC.